Below are 14 T cell receptor beta chains sequenced from a single sample in a study of CD8 T cells in Susac syndrome. With random hexamers, roughly 0.45 to 1 ug RNA was reverse transcribed. TCRdb re-called the immunoSEQ multiplex PCR reads with MiXCR, one entry per CDR3 protein. The sample yields some 120,000 distinct CDR3 sequences, 90% to 95% seen once. Material: CD4+ T cells from PBMCs. The receptors were gathered from a human donor in good health.

The rearrangement uses TRBV7-9 and TRBJ1-4; D is undetermined. V dropped 4 bases and J dropped 7 bases, with 13 bases sitting between them. There are 14 residues in the CDR3. Germline V gives CDR1 SEHNR, CDR2 FQNEAQ (reference sequence). Here the CDR3 DNA reads TGTGCCAGCAGCTCAATTAGTGACGCTGAAAAACTGTTTTTT. Encoded protein: CASSSISDAEKLFF.

V gene TRBV28 combines with J gene TRBJ2-7, with D perhaps matching TRBD2 (6 bases). The V end was cut by 7 bases, the J end by 3 bases, with 13 bases between. Germline assignment: CDR1 MDHEN and CDR2 SYDVKM. The CDR3 length is 13 residues. The CDR3 nucleotides read TGTGCCAGCACCGCGGGAAAGATCTACGAGCAGTACTTC. As protein: CASTAGKIYEQYF.

The chain joins TRBV27 to TRBJ2-1; D may correspond to TRBD1 or TRBD2 (5 bases each). V shed 5 bases and J shed 4 bases, with 18 bases lying between them. The CDR3 runs to 16 residues. From germline, CDR1 is MNHEY and CDR2 SMNVEV (reference sequence). CDR3 bases: TGTGCCAGCAGTCCGTATAACGGGGCTATATACAATGAGCAGTTCTTC. Translating gives CASSPYNGAIYNEQFF.

The chain carries TRBV7-2 and TRBJ1-5; D is unclear. Germline V lookup: CDR1 SGHTA, CDR2 FQGNSA. V dropped 5 bases and J dropped 0 bases, with 11 bases sitting between them. The CDR3 has 15 amino acids. The CDR3 loop is CASSRQANSNQPQHF. CDR3 nucleotide sequence: TGTGCCAGCAGCCGGCAGGCTAATAGCAATCAGCCCCAGCATTTT.

The CDR3 DNA reads as TGCAGCGTCTCCAGAGCGGGCTCCTACAATGAGCAGTTCTTC. Residues: CSVSRAGSYNEQFF. The chain employs TRBV29-1 and TRBJ2-1; D might be TRBD2 (6 bases). Trimming cost V 6 bases and J 0 bases, with 12 bases left between them. In germline, CDR1 is SQVTM, CDR2 ANQGSEA. This CDR3 contains 14 residues.

J is TRBJ1-1 and V is TRBV6-6; D gene unclear. Germline assignment: CDR1 MNHNY and CDR2 SVGAGI (reference sequence). This CDR3 is 12 amino acids long. V was cut by 2 bases and J by 7 bases, with 8 bases left in between. CDR3 sequence reads: CASSYDRGEAFF. CDR3 bases: TGTGCCAGCAGTTACGACCGCGGTGAAGCTTTCTTT.

In its sample, this clonotype was seen once. The J gene is TRBJ2-4, the V gene TRBV20-1, with D hard to call. Deletions cut 5 bases from V and 4 bases from J, with 15 bases between. Germline lookup yields CDR1 DFQATT and CDR2 SNEGSKA (reference sequence). The CDR3 runs to 14 residues. CDR3 sequence reads: CSAGLRQAKNIQYF. The CDR3 DNA reads TGCAGTGCTGGGTTGAGGCAGGCTAAAAACATTCAGTACTTC.

V and J are TRBV7-9 and TRBJ1-2; the D gene is possibly TRBD1 (5 bases). V was cut by 5 bases and J by 4 bases, with 20 bases left in between. Per the germline V gene, CDR1 is SEHNR and CDR2 is FQNEAQ (reference sequence). The CDR3 has 16 residues. DNA for the CDR3: TGTGCCAGCAGCCAAACCCCCCCGCGGGGGATCTATGGCTACACCTTC. Protein: CASSQTPPRGIYGYTF.

The CDR3 spells CSARPPAGPHYEQYF. Written as DNA, the CDR3 is TGCAGTGCTAGGCCCCCGGCGGGTCCTCACTACGAGCAGTACTTC. The J gene is TRBJ2-7, the V gene TRBV20-1, with D perhaps matching TRBD2 (5 bases). The CDR3 length is 15 residues. V dropped 3 bases and J dropped 3 bases, with 18 bases sitting between them. Germline-derived CDR1 and CDR2 are DFQATT and SNEGSKA (reference sequence).

The rearrangement uses TRBV25-1 and TRBJ2-5; tentatively, D is TRBD2 (5 bases). The CDR3 has 15 amino acids. V lost 9 bases and J lost 5, with 22 bases in between. Germline CDR1 reads MGHDK; CDR2 reads SYGVNS. CDR3 sequence (DNA): TGTGCCAGTAGACCTGGTGGGAGTATCGGGGAGACCCAGTACTTC. It specifies CASRPGGSIGETQYF.

CDR3 sequence: CASSLPGRYEQYF. CDR3 nucleotide sequence: TGTGCCAGCAGTTTACCCGGTCGGTACGAGCAGTACTTC. This chain joins TRBV27 and TRBJ2-7; D ambiguous. CDR1 and CDR2 (germline): MNHEY, SMNVEV (reference sequence). V lost 2 bases and J lost 4, with 9 bases in between. CDR3 length: 13 amino acids.

The gene calls are TRBV3-1 and TRBJ2-7; D is unclear. Between the trimmed V and J ends, which lost 7 bases and 6 bases, there was a span of 16 bases. Germline loops: CDR1 LGHDT, CDR2 YNNKEL (reference sequence). There are 13 residues in the CDR3. The chain's CDR3 is CASTGARAGEQYF. In DNA, the CDR3 is TGTGCCAGCACCGGAGCTAGAGCAGGCGAGCAGTACTTC.

The chain links TRBV28 to TRBJ2-4; D gene unclear. CDR1 MDHEN and CDR2 SYDVKM come from the germline V gene. The length of the CDR3 is 13 residues. Deletions cut 4 bases from V and 5 bases from J, with 9 bases between. The CDR3 spells CASSSPGQNIQYF. CDR3 coding DNA: TGTGCCAGCAGTTCCCCCGGACAAAACATTCAGTACTTC.

This chain connects TRBV6-1 to TRBJ2-6, with D possibly being TRBD2 (6 bases). CDR3 length: 21 residues. V dropped 5 bases and J dropped 1 base, with 27 bases sitting between them. Germline CDR1 MNHNS, CDR2 SASEGT. The CDR3 is CASSPYTGGRGSSSGANVLTF. The CDR3, as DNA: TGTGCCAGCAGTCCCTACACCGGGGGTAGGGGATCATCATCTGGGGCCAACGTCCTGACTTTC.